Given below is one T cell receptor beta chain in context. Its cognate antigen is unknown. This sample is part of a study of monozygotic twins with inflammatory bowel disease. Germline values: CDR1 SQVTM, CDR2 ANQGSEA. The CDR3 spans 12 residues. Whole-study results and caveats: Possibly reflecting limited power, no difference in repertoire similarity was found between concordant and discordant twins.

Total RNA, at 3500 ng, went into every TCR library. The unique tags termed UMIs, each holding a 6-nucleotide sample barcode, were added by means of template switching. Two nested PCRs, run for approximately 17 and 9 cycles, were applied to TCRalpha and TCRbeta cDNA. Following a re-call of the 5' RACE reads, TCRdb has one entry per CDR3 protein and lacks DNA. The ten most abundant clones cover 2.6% of a sample with more than 300,000 distinct CDR3 sequences. Sequenced sample: blood. The chain has TRBV29-1 and TRBJ2-3; absent DNA, TCRdb's TRBD2 call cannot be checked. This TCR derives from a human donor with ulcerative colitis or Crohn's disease, or a healthy co-twin of an affected twin (not recorded which). This CDR3 reads CSVRASPDTQYF.